This TCR beta chain was documented in a study of cytomegalovirus exposure and HLA in healthy donors. Study-wide findings and caveats: Some V segments, including TRBV6-2 and TRBV6-3, were excluded as indistinguishable. Most TCR beta V segments were productive about 87% or about 30% of the time in an earlier analysis.

The PCR was carried out with 60 Vbeta primers and 13 Jbeta primers. In the authors' workflow: About 9.9 million shared chains were among around 80 million unique TCR beta chains counted in a later analysis. Repertoires were generated with immunoSEQ multiplex PCR, while TCRdb's copy carries only in-frame clones and drops some. Clonal size and the V and J genes are those of that table, whereas D and trimming came from the DNA. The data hold approximately 85,000 clones, with around 80% observed a single time. CDR1 is SGHDT and CDR2 is YYEEEE in the germline V gene. The CDR3 length is 15 residues. The V gene end was trimmed by 3 bases and the J gene end by 7 bases; junction bases not matched to a gene: 7. Details on this clone: The antigen remains undetermined.

This sequence was found in a man aged 50 or older in good health and CMV-seropositive. The genes are TRBV5-6 and TRBJ1-6; TRBD1 matches at 7 bases. Sequenced sample: PBMCs. The DNA of the CDR3 is TGTGCCAGCAGCTCGCGACAGGGCTCAAATTCACCCCTCCACTTT. Its protein is CASSSRQGSNSPLHF.